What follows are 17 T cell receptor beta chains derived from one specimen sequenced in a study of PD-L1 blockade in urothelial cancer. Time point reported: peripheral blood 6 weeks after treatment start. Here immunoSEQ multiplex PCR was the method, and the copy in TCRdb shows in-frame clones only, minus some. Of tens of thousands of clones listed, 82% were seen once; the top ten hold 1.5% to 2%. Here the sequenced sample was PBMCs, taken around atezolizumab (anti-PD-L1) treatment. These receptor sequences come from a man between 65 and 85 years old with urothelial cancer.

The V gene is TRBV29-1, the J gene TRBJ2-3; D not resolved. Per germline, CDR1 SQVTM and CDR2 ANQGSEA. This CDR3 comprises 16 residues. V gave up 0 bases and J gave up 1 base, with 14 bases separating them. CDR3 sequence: CSVEDSHLVRTDTQYF. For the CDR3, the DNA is TGCAGCGTTGAAGATAGTCACCTCGTACGCACAGATACGCAGTATTTT.

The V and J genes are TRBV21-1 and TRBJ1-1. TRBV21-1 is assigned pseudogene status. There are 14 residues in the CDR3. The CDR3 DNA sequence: TGTGCCAGCAGCAAAGGAGGAGGGTCCACTGAAGCTTTCTTT. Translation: CASSKGGGSTEAFF.

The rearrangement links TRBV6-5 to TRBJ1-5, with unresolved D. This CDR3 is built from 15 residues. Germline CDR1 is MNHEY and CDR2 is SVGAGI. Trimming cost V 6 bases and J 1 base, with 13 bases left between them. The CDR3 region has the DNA TGTGCCAGCAGATTTCGGGGAGAGAGCAATCAGCCCCAGCATTTT. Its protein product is CASRFRGESNQPQHF.

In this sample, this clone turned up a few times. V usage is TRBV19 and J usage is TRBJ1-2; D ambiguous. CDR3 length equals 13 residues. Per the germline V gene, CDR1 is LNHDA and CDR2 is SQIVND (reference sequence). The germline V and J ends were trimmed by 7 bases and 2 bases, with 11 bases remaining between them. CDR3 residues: CASTEHPNYGYTF. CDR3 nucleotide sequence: TGTGCCAGTACCGAGCACCCAAACTATGGCTACACCTTC.

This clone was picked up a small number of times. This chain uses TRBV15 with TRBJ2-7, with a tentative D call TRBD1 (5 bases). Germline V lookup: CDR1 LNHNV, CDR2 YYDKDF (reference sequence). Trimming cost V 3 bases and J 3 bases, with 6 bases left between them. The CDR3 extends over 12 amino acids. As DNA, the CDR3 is TGTGCCACCAGCAGCCAGGGCTACGAGCAGTACTTC. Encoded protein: CATSSQGYEQYF.

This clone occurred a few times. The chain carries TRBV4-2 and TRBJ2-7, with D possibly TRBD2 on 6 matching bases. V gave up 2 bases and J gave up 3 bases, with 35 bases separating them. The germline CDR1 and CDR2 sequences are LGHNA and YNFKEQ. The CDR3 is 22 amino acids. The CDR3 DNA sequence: TGTGCCAGCAGCCAATCGGAATCGGGCTGGGTCAGCGGGTCAGCGCCAAACTACGAGCAGTACTTC. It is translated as CASSQSESGWVSGSAPNYEQYF.

The DNA of the CDR3 is TGTGCCATCAGTATGGGACAGGGTATGAACACTGAAGCTTTCTTT. The encoded protein is CAISMGQGMNTEAFF. This chain uses TRBV10-3 with TRBJ1-1, with 9 nucleotides matching TRBD1. Unmatched junction bases numbered 4, after V lost 5 bases and J lost 0 bases. Germline lookup yields CDR1 ENHRY and CDR2 SYGVKD. The CDR3 is 15 amino acids.

In nucleotides, the CDR3 is TGCGCCAGCAGCCACTCTCTGACTAGTTCAGATACGCAGTATTTT. This encodes CASSHSLTSSDTQYF. This chain connects TRBV4-3 to TRBJ2-3; tentative D call: TRBD2 (6 bases). Germline lookup yields CDR1 LGHNA and CDR2 YSLEER. Trimming took 3 bases from V and 4 from J, leaving 14 bases between them. The CDR3 is 15 amino acids.

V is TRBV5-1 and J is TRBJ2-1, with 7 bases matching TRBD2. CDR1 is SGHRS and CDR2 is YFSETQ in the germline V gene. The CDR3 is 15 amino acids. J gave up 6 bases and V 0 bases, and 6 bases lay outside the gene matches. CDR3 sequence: CASSLVITGGNEQFF. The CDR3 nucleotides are TGCGCCAGCAGCTTGGTTATTACGGGGGGCAATGAGCAGTTCTTC.

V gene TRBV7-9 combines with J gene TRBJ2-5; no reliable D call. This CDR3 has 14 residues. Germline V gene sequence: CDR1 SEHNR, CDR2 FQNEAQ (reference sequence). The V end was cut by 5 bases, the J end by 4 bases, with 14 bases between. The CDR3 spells CASSTTPLRETQYF. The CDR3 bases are TGTGCCAGCAGCACAACCCCTCTTCGAGAGACCCAGTACTTC. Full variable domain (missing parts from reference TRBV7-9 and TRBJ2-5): DTGVSQNPRHKITKRGQNVTFRCDPISEHNRLYWYRQTLGQGPEFLTYFQNEAQLEKSRLLSDRFSAERPKGSFSTLEIQRTEQGDSAMYLCASSTTPLRETQYFGPGTRLLVL.

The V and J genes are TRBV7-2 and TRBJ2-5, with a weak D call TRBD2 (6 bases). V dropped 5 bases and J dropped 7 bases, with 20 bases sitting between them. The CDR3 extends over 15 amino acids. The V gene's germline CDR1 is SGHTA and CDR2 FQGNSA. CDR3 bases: TGTGCCAGCAGCCTCGGGACTTTGGGTGGAGGGACCCAGTACTTC. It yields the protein CASSLGTLGGGTQYF.

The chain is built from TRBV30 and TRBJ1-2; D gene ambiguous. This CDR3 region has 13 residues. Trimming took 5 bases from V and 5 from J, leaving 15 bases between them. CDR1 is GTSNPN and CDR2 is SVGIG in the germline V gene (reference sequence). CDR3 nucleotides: TGTGCCTGGGGAACGGAGAGTGGGTATGGCTACACCTTC. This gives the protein CAWGTESGYGYTF.

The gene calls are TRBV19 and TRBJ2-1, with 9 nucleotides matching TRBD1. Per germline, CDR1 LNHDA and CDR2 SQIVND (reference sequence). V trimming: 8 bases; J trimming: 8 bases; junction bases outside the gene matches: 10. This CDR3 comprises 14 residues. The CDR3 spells CASHRTGDIDEQFF. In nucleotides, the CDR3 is TGTGCCAGTCATAGGACAGGGGATATTGATGAGCAGTTCTTC.

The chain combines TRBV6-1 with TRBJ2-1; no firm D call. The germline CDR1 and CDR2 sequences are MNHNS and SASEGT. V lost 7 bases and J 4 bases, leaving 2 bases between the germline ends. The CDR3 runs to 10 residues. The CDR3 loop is CASTYNEQFF. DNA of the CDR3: TGTGCCAGCACTTACAATGAGCAGTTCTTC.

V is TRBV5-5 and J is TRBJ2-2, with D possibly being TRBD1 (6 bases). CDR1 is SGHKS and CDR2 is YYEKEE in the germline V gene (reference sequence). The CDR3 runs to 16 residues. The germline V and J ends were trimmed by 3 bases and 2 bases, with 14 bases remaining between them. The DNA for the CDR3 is TGTGCCAGCAGCTCCTCCACAGGGCGAAACACCGGGGAGCTGTTTTTT. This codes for CASSSSTGRNTGELFF.

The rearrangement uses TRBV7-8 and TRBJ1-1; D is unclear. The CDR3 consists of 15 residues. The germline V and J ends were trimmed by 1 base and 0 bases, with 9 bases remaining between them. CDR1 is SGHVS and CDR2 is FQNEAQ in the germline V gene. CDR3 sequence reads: CASSLGRSMNTEAFF. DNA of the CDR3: TGTGCCAGCAGCTTAGGGAGATCCATGAACACTGAAGCTTTCTTT.

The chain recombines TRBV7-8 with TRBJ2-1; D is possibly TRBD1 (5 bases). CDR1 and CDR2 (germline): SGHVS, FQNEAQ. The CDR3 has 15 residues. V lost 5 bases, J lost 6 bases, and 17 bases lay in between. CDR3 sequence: CASSPPSQGSNEQFF. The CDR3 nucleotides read TGTGCCAGCAGCCCACCTTCCCAGGGAAGCAATGAGCAGTTCTTC.